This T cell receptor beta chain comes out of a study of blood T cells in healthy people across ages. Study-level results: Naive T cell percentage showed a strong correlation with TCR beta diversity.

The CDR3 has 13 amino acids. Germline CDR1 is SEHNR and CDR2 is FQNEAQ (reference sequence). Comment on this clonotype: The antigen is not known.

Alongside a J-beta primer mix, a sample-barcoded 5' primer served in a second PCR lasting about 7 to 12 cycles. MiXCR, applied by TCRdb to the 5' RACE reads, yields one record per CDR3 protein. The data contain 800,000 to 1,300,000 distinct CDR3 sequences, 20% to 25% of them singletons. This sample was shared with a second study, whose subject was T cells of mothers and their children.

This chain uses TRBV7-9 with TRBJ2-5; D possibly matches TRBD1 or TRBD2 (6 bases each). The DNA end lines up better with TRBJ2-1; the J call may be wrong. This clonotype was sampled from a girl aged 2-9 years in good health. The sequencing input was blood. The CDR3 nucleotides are TGTGCCAGCAGCTTAAAGGGGGGCCATGAGCAGTTCTTC. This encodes CASSLKGGHEQFF.